This T cell receptor (beta chain) emerged from a study of blood T cell repertoires in COVID-19. In the study overall: Donors in the United States, Italy and Spain gave samples during acute or convalescent COVID-19. T cells, B-cell-depleted T cells, or PBMCs supplied cDNA or gDNA.

Authors' processing steps: By means of reference gene primer amplification, nucleated cell counts were estimated. Here immunoSEQ multiplex PCR was the method, and the copy in TCRdb shows in-frame clones only, minus some. V, J and clone size are those of that table, while D and trimming were read from the DNA. In the table there are 150,000 to 200,000 clones, 70% to 90% of which are singletons. Followed longitudinally, the Seattle patients had been enrolled during active infection. Germline values: CDR1 LNHDA, CDR2 SQIVND (reference sequence). V lost 5 bases and J lost 6; bases outside the gene matches: 3. The length of the CDR3 is 13 residues.

The clonotype comes from an older woman with COVID-19, enrolled during active disease. The chain couples TRBV19 to TRBJ2-1; 8 positions match TRBD1. The sequencing sample was made of peripheral blood. The CDR3 sequence is CASSQTGGNEQFF. As DNA, the CDR3 is TGTGCCAGTAGTCAAACAGGGGGCAATGAGCAGTTCTTC.